This entry lists 32 T cell receptor beta chains sequenced from one sample in a study of blood T cell repertoires in COVID-19. The repertoire was sequenced with immunoSEQ multiplex PCR; TCRdb's copy has only in-frame clones and lacks some. The table lists 150,000 to 160,000 clones, roughly 88% of them singletons. The sample taken for sequencing was peripheral blood. The origin of the receptors is a man aged 60 to 69 with COVID-19, enrolled during active disease.

This chain joins TRBV4-3 and TRBJ2-5, with 10 bases matching TRBD1. J gave up 5 bases and V 3 bases, and 12 bases lay outside the gene matches. CDR1 LGHNA and CDR2 YSLEER come from the germline V gene. The length of the CDR3 is 17 residues. The CDR3 coding sequence is TGCGCCAGCAGCCAGGGGACAGGGGTGGAGGGGAGGGAGACCCAGTACTTC. It specifies CASSQGTGVEGRETQYF.

This clone was seen a handful of times. The chain couples TRBV6-5 to TRBJ2-7, with D possibly being TRBD2 (6 bases). The germline CDR1 and CDR2 sequences are MNHEY and SVGAGI. V lost 2 bases and J 1 base, leaving 12 bases between the germline ends. The CDR3 consists of 15 residues. As DNA, the CDR3 is TGTGCCAGCAGTTACAATGCAGGAGGGTCCTACGAGCAGTACTTC. Its translation: CASSYNAGGSYEQYF.

The CDR3 DNA reads TGTGCCAGCAGCCCGCAAGGGGGACAGCCCCAGCATTTT. Its protein is CASSPQGGQPQHF. The chain uses TRBV7-2 and TRBJ1-5; perhaps TRBD1 as D (6 bases). V was clipped by 5 bases and J by 7 bases, with 12 bases between them. Germline V CDR1 and CDR2: SGHTA, FQGNSA. CDR3 length: 13 amino acids.

As concerns this clone: Other DNA sequences in this sample translate to the same CDR3. The gene calls are TRBV9 and TRBJ2-5, with 8 bases that match TRBD2. In germline, CDR1 is SGDLS, CDR2 YYNGEE. The trim removed 0 bases at V and 2 bases at J, leaving 6 bases unmatched. The CDR3 spans 16 residues. The CDR3 DNA sequence: TGTGCCAGCAGCGTAGGAGGAACTAGCGGACAAGAGACCCAGTACTTC. This encodes CASSVGGTSGQETQYF.

The rearrangement joins TRBV5-1 to TRBJ2-3; 7 nucleotides align to TRBD2. The CDR3 length is 16 residues. Trimming cost V 0 bases and J 5 bases; bases outside gene matches: 9. Germline CDR1 is SGHRS and CDR2 is YFSETQ. The CDR3 protein is CASSLAGGGTIDTQYF. CDR3 DNA sequence: TGCGCCAGCAGCTTGGCGGGCGGGGGTACGATAGATACGCAGTATTTT.

The chain combines TRBV7-2 with TRBJ2-1; 9 nucleotides line up with TRBD2. This CDR3 has 15 residues. Germline-derived CDR1 and CDR2 are SGHTA and FQGNSA. V shed 2 bases, J shed 7 bases, and the junction held 6 bases outside the gene matches. The CDR3 protein is CASSLRTSVGNEQFF. The CDR3 nucleotides read TGTGCCAGCAGCTTAAGGACTAGCGTGGGAAATGAGCAGTTCTTC.

The chain employs TRBV29-1 and TRBJ1-1; weak D call: TRBD1 (6 bases). Trimming took 5 bases from V and 4 from J, leaving 17 bases between them. Germline-derived CDR1 and CDR2 are SQVTM and ANQGSEA. The CDR3 sequence is 14 residues long. Here the CDR3 DNA reads TGCAGCGTTTCAACTTCAGGGGAAATCACTGAAGCTTTCTTT. This sequence encodes CSVSTSGEITEAFF.

The V gene is TRBV5-1, the J gene TRBJ2-5; 9 bases are a match to TRBD1. Germline V gene data show CDR1 as SGHRS and CDR2 as YFSETQ. The CDR3 is 15 amino acids. V shed 2 bases and J 1 base; nucleotides not matched to a gene: 3. CDR3 amino acids: CASSLQGAGQETQYF. The CDR3 DNA sequence: TGCGCCAGCAGCTTACAGGGGGCCGGCCAAGAGACCCAGTACTTC.

This clone was detected only once. The chain employs TRBV20-1 and TRBJ1-5; TRBD1 matches at 7 bases. Looked up from germline, CDR1 is DFQATT and CDR2 is SNEGSKA (reference sequence). J gave up 2 bases and V 3 bases, and 4 bases lay outside the gene matches. There are 14 residues in the CDR3. This CDR3 reads CSASVQGGNQPQHF. In nucleotides, the CDR3 is TGCAGTGCTAGTGTCCAGGGGGGCAATCAGCCCCAGCATTTT.

The J gene is TRBJ1-6, the V gene TRBV18; 8 bases fit TRBD1. With V trimmed by 6 bases and J by 1 base, 8 bases remained unmatched. Per germline, CDR1 KGHSH and CDR2 LQKENI. The CDR3 has 17 amino acids. Here the CDR3 DNA reads TGTGCCAGCTCCCCCGACAGGGGTGATTCCTATAATTCACCCCTCCACTTT. It translates to CASSPDRGDSYNSPLHF.

The gene calls are TRBV19 and TRBJ2-5, with TRBD2 identical over 11 bases. Looked up from germline, CDR1 is LNHDA and CDR2 is SQIVND (reference sequence). Trimming removed 4 bases from V and 2 bases from J; junction bases left unmatched: 3. The CDR3 consists of 15 residues. CDR3 DNA sequence: TGTGCCAGTAGTAGGGGACTAGCGGATCAAGAGACCCAGTACTTC. Amino acid sequence: CASSRGLADQETQYF.

This chain uses TRBV7-3 with TRBJ1-6; 7 bases are shared with TRBD1. V lost 5 bases, J lost 7 bases, and 5 bases stayed unmatched. CDR1 is SGHTA, CDR2 FQGTGA, per germline. This CDR3 region has 14 residues. The CDR3 DNA sequence: TGTGCCAGCAGCCTGGGACAGACAAATTCACCCCTCCACTTT. Translating it yields CASSLGQTNSPLHF.

The genes are TRBV9 and TRBJ2-7; D is ambiguous. There are 15 residues in the CDR3. V lost 0 bases, J lost 2 bases, and 12 bases lay in between. Germline V gene data show CDR1 as SGDLS and CDR2 as YYNGEE. CDR3 sequence (DNA): TGTGCCAGCAGCGTAGCCCCACGCACAGCCTACGAGCAGTACTTC. It translates to CASSVAPRTAYEQYF.

The V gene is TRBV6-5, the J gene TRBJ1-1, with D hard to call. The germline gives CDR1 MNHEY, CDR2 SVGAGI. V dropped 6 bases and J dropped 1 base, with 6 bases sitting between them. The length of the CDR3 is 12 residues. CDR3 protein: CASRRQNTEAFF. CDR3 bases: TGTGCCAGCAGACGACAGAACACTGAAGCTTTCTTT.

Only one count was recorded for this clone. The chain carries TRBV7-8 and TRBJ2-7, with TRBD2 matching 8 bases. With 2 bases clipped from V and 3 bases from J, the junction kept 6 bases outside the gene matches. CDR1 is SGHVS, CDR2 FQNEAQ, per germline. This CDR3 spans 15 amino acids. The chain's CDR3 is CASSLLAGGGYEQYF. CDR3 coding DNA: TGTGCCAGCAGCTTACTTGCGGGAGGAGGCTACGAGCAGTACTTC.

The chain uses TRBV4-3 and TRBJ1-1; D not resolved. The CDR3 extends over 15 amino acids. Germline CDR1 reads LGHNA; CDR2 reads YSLEER. The V and J ends lost 1 base and 3 bases respectively, with 12 bases between them. CDR3 in amino acids: CASSQAGEVYTEAFF. Here the CDR3 DNA reads TGCGCCAGCAGCCAAGCCGGAGAGGTGTACACTGAAGCTTTCTTT.

The rearrangement uses TRBV6-2 or TRBV6-3 and TRBJ1-6; possible D gene TRBD1, 5 bases. The germline V gene has CDR1 MNHEY and CDR2 SVGEGT. V shed 4 bases and J shed 2 bases, with 9 bases lying between them. The CDR3 totals 15 residues. CDR3 protein: CASSFRATYNSPLHF. The CDR3, as DNA: TGTGCCAGCAGTTTCAGGGCGACCTATAATTCACCCCTCCACTTT.

The V and J genes are TRBV13 and TRBJ2-7; 7 bases line up with TRBD1. Germline loops: CDR1 PRHDT, CDR2 FYEKMQ (reference sequence). Trimming at V came to 4 bases and at J to 6 bases, leaving 15 bases not matched to a gene. The CDR3 is made up of 16 amino acids. In DNA, the CDR3 is TGTGCCAGCAGCTCACACTCGACAGGGAGTATTGCCGAGCAGTACTTC. It encodes CASSSHSTGSIAEQYF.

The chain joins TRBV9 to TRBJ2-1; 8 nucleotides line up with TRBD1. With 4 bases clipped from V and 7 bases from J, the junction kept 13 bases outside the gene matches. The CDR3 extends over 16 amino acids. Germline V gene sequence: CDR1 SGDLS, CDR2 YYNGEE. The CDR3 here is CASSTIGTGLGNEQFF. Here the CDR3 DNA reads TGTGCCAGCAGCACTATCGGGACAGGCCTTGGAAATGAGCAGTTCTTC.

This clone was recorded once. The chain uses TRBV15 and TRBJ2-2, with TRBD1 matching over 7 bases. CDR3 length: 15 amino acids. The trim removed 1 base at V and 2 bases at J, leaving 1 base unmatched. Germline CDR1 and CDR2: LNHNV and YYDKDF (reference sequence). CDR3 region: CATSRGDSNTGELFF. The CDR3 coding sequence is TGTGCCACCAGCAGAGGGGACAGTAACACCGGGGAGCTGTTTTTT.

This clone was detected once. This chain's CDR3 is CASSSPGGINQPQHF. The CDR3 coding sequence is TGTGCCAGCAGTTCCCCAGGGGGGATCAATCAGCCCCAGCATTTT. V and J are TRBV28 and TRBJ1-5, with 7 bases that match TRBD1. Germline V gene sequence: CDR1 MDHEN, CDR2 SYDVKM. V trimming: 4 bases; J trimming: 3 bases; junction bases outside the gene matches: 6. The CDR3 is 15 residues long.

The gene calls are TRBV3-1 (or the pseudogene TRBV3-2) and TRBJ2-7; D gene uncertain. The CDR3 has 13 amino acids. Trimming cost V 1 base and J 2 bases, with 6 bases left between them. Germline-derived CDR1 and CDR2 are LGHDT and YNNKEL (reference sequence). CDR3 in amino acids: CASSQVDTYEQYF. For the CDR3, the DNA is TGTGCCAGCAGCCAAGTAGATACCTACGAGCAGTACTTC.

The chain joins TRBV6-4 to TRBJ1-1; tentative D call: TRBD1 (6 bases). Between the trimmed V and J ends, which lost 6 bases and 1 base, there was a span of 9 bases. Germline loops: CDR1 MRHNA, CDR2 SNTAGT. This CDR3 comprises 13 residues. The CDR3 DNA is TGTGCCAGCAGGAAGGGGGAGAACACTGAAGCTTTCTTT. This encodes CASRKGENTEAFF.

The chain links TRBV7-9 to TRBJ1-6, with D tentatively TRBD1 (6 bases). There are 17 residues in the CDR3. Germline CDR1 and CDR2: SEHNR and FQNEAQ (reference sequence). V shed 5 bases and J shed 0 bases, with 14 bases lying between them. The CDR3 region is CASSDGQFSSYNSPLHF. CDR3 sequence (DNA): TGTGCCAGCAGCGACGGACAGTTCAGCTCCTATAATTCACCCCTCCACTTT.

This clone was picked up one time. The V call is TRBV6-2 or TRBV6-3, the J call TRBJ1-4; 8 nucleotides line up with TRBD1. Germline CDR1 and CDR2: MNHEY and SVGEGT. V trimming: 5 bases; J trimming: 2 bases; junction bases outside the gene matches: 7. The CDR3 totals 16 residues. The CDR3 region is CASSPLTGATNEKLFF. Here the CDR3 DNA reads TGTGCCAGCAGTCCCTTGACAGGGGCCACTAATGAAAAACTGTTTTTT.

V and J are TRBV5-1 and TRBJ1-4; D is ambiguous. Germline CDR1 is SGHRS and CDR2 is YFSETQ. V gave up 0 bases and J gave up 5 bases, with 8 bases separating them. CDR3 length equals 14 residues. CDR3 loop: CASSLGADNEKLFF. The CDR3 coding sequence is TGCGCCAGCAGCTTGGGGGCCGACAATGAAAAACTGTTTTTT.

The chain recombines TRBV6-6 with TRBJ1-5; 9 bases agree with TRBD1. Unmatched junction bases numbered 10, after V lost 6 bases and J lost 7 bases. Germline lookup yields CDR1 MNHNY and CDR2 SVGAGI (reference sequence). The CDR3 is made up of 15 amino acids. DNA for the CDR3: TGTGCCAGCAGACCCCGGGACAGGGAAGGACAGCCCCAGCATTTT. This codes for CASRPRDREGQPQHF.

This sequence joins TRBV21-1 and TRBJ2-7; no DNA check was done on the table's D call, TRBD2. TRBV21-1 is described as a pseudogene. There are 17 residues in the CDR3. The CDR3 spells CASTGNAASGEAYEQYF. The CDR3 coding sequence is TGTGCCAGCACAGGTAACGCGGCTAGCGGGGAAGCCTACGAGCAGTACTTC.

This clone was counted only a few times. This sequence joins TRBV5-4 and TRBJ2-6, with 7 bases aligning to TRBD2. Germline V lookup: CDR1 SGHNT, CDR2 YYREEE (reference sequence). The length of the CDR3 is 20 residues. V lost 0 bases to trimming and J lost 1 base; unmatched junction nucleotides: 13. In DNA form, the CDR3 reads TGTGCCAGCAGCTTGGACCGGGGAGGGTCGTCGGGTTCTGGGGCCAACGTCCTGACTTTC. Protein: CASSLDRGGSSGSGANVLTF.

This clone was observed a handful of times. Additional DNA sequences in this sample encode the identical CDR3. V and J are TRBV18 and TRBJ1-5, with D perhaps TRBD1 (5 bases). Deletions cut 4 bases from V and 2 bases from J, with 9 bases between. This CDR3 is 14 amino acids long. From germline, CDR1 is KGHSH and CDR2 LQKENI. The CDR3 coding sequence is TGTGCCAGCTCACTCCAGGGTGGCAATCAGCCCCAGCATTTT. It encodes CASSLQGGNQPQHF.

The rearrangement joins TRBV29-1 to TRBJ1-2, with D uncertain. V was clipped by 3 bases and J by 8 bases, with 16 bases between them. Germline CDR1 and CDR2: SQVTM and ANQGSEA. The CDR3 sequence is 13 residues long. CDR3 DNA: TGCAGCGTTGATGCAGCCTCAACTAGCGGCTACACCTTC. Encoded protein: CSVDAASTSGYTF.

The chain combines TRBV4-1 with TRBJ1-2; 7 bases are shared with TRBD1. V lost 2 bases and J lost 4; bases outside the gene matches: 4. The germline V gene encodes CDR1 MGHRA and CDR2 YSYEKL. The CDR3 is made up of 14 amino acids. The CDR3, as DNA: TGCGCCAGCAGCCAACCGACAGGGCTCTATGGCTACACCTTC. This translates into CASSQPTGLYGYTF.